The 9 T cell receptor beta chains below come from one sample, sequenced in a study of blood T cell repertoires in COVID-19. Some clones are missing from TCRdb's copy, which holds only in-frame ones; the method was immunoSEQ multiplex PCR. The table shows more than 200,000 clones, with around nine tenths occurring only once. The sample taken for sequencing was peripheral blood. All receptors come from a man between 25 and 39 years old with active or convalescent COVID-19.

The J gene is TRBJ2-3, the V gene TRBV7-2; no firm D call. CDR1 SGHTA and CDR2 FQGNSA come from the germline V gene. The V end lost 5 bases, the J end lost 6 bases, and 12 bases lay between the germline ends. The CDR3 length is 13 residues. The CDR3 reads CASSRSGPDTQYF. The CDR3 DNA reads TGTGCCAGCAGCAGGTCGGGTCCGGATACGCAGTATTTT.

The rearrangement links TRBV29-1 to TRBJ1-5; maybe TRBD1 (6 bases). Between the trimmed V and J ends, which lost 7 bases and 7 bases, there was a span of 14 bases. Germline-derived CDR1 and CDR2 are SQVTM and ANQGSEA. The CDR3 has 12 amino acids. The CDR3 reads CSASSGDQPQHF. Here the CDR3 DNA reads TGCAGCGCCTCGTCAGGGGACCAGCCCCAGCATTTT.

This CDR3 reads CATSRTRTVNYGYTF. DNA of the CDR3: TGTGCCACCAGCAGAACCCGAACGGTTAACTATGGCTACACCTTC. The gene calls are TRBV15 and TRBJ1-2; no definite D call. This CDR3 spans 15 amino acids. Per germline, CDR1 LNHNV and CDR2 YYDKDF (reference sequence). The V end lost 2 bases, the J end lost 1 base, and 11 bases lay between the germline ends.

CDR3: CASGGSGGANEQFF. DNA for the CDR3: TGTGCTAGTGGTGGTAGCGGGGGGGCGAATGAGCAGTTCTTC. The chain recombines TRBV12-5 with TRBJ2-1, with 11 bases fitting TRBD2. With V trimmed by 5 bases and J by 7 bases, 4 bases remained unmatched. The germline V gene encodes CDR1 LGHNT and CDR2 FRNRAP. This CDR3 has 14 residues.

This sequence joins TRBV6-1 and TRBJ1-3; D gene unclear. The CDR3 length is 17 residues. The germline V gene encodes CDR1 MNHNS and CDR2 SASEGT. The V gene lost 3 bases and the J gene lost 6 bases, with 21 bases spanning the gap. The CDR3 nucleotides are TGTGCCAGCAGTGAGGGCCCTCAACCAAGCATAGTAAACACCATATATTTT. Amino acid sequence: CASSEGPQPSIVNTIYF.

V usage is TRBV12-5 and J usage is TRBJ1-2, with D uncertain. Germline CDR1 and CDR2: LGHNT and FRNRAP. V lost 3 bases to trimming and J lost 0 bases, with 11 bases between them. The CDR3 length is 15 residues. CDR3 DNA sequence: TGTGCTAGTGGTTTAATCGAATCAGCTAACTATGGCTACACCTTC. This gives the protein CASGLIESANYGYTF.

The rearrangement uses TRBV4-3 and TRBJ1-5, with D unclear. CDR3 length equals 15 residues. In germline, CDR1 is LGHNA, CDR2 YSLEER. V dropped 0 bases and J dropped 4 bases, with 10 bases sitting between them. CDR3: CASSQDSGENQPQHF. The CDR3, as DNA: TGCGCCAGCAGCCAAGATAGCGGGGAGAATCAGCCCCAGCATTTT.

J is TRBJ1-3 and V is TRBV4-3, with D uncertain. In germline, CDR1 is LGHNA, CDR2 YSLEER. Trimming took 0 bases from V and 3 from J, leaving 15 bases between them. CDR3 length: 17 residues. The CDR3 sequence is CASSQDSSGVRGNTIYF. Here the CDR3 DNA reads TGCGCCAGCAGCCAAGATTCGTCCGGGGTACGTGGAAACACCATATATTTT.

The V call is TRBV6-5, the J call TRBJ1-6; no clear D. The CDR3 has 14 amino acids. Germline lookup yields CDR1 MNHEY and CDR2 SVGAGI. Trimming removed 8 bases at V and 14 bases at J, with 22 bases between. This chain's CDR3 is CASGRRAPIGTLHF. CDR3 DNA: TGTGCCAGCGGGAGAAGGGCTCCTATCGGTACCCTCCACTTT.